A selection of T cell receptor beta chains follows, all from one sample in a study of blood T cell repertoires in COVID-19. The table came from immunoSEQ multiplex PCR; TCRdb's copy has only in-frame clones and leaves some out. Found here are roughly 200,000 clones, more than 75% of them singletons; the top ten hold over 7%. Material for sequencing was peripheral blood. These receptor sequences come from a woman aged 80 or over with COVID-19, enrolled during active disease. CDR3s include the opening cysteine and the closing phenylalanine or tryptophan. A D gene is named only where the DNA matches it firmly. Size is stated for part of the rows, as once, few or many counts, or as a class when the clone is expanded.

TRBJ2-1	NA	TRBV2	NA	TGTGCCAGCAGTGAAGCTGAGCGCAATGAGCAGTTCTTC	CASSEAERNEQFF
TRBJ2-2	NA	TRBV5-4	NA	TGTGCCAGCAGCTCACCCGGGAGAGCCAACACCGGGGAGCTGTTTTTT	CASSSPGRANTGELFF
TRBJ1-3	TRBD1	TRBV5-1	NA	TGCGCCAGCAGCTCAGGGGGTTCTGGAAACACCATATATTTT	CASSSGGSGNTIYF
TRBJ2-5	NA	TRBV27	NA	TGTGCCAGCAGTTTCGTAGAACAGCCAGAGACCCAGTACTTC	CASSFVEQPETQYF
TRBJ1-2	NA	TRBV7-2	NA	TGTGCCAGCAGCCCAGCACAGGTTTACTATGGCTACACCTTC	CASSPAQVYYGYTF
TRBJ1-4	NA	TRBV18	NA	TGTGCCAGCTCACCGCAGGGGATTAATGAAAAACTGTTTTTT	CASSPQGINEKLFF
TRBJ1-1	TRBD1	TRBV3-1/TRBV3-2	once	TGTGCCAGCAGCCAAGAATGGGGACAGGGAGCTTTCTTT	CASSQEWGQGAFF
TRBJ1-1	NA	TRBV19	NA	TGTGCCAGTAGTATGAGGGCCCAGGGGTTGAACACTGAAGCTTTCTTT	CASSMRAQGLNTEAFF
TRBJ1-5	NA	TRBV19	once	TGTGCCAGTAGTATGGAAGCGGTTAGCAATCAGCCCCAGCATTTT	CASSMEAVSNQPQHF
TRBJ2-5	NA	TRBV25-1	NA	TGTGCCAGCGCGAACAGGGTGGAGACCCAGTACTTC	CASANRVETQYF
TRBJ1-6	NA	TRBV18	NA	TGTGCCAGCTCACCAGGGCACGGGAGCTCCTATAATTCACCCCTCCACTTT	CASSPGHGSSYNSPLHF
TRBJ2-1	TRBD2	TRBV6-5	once	TGTGCCAGCAGTTACTCTAGCGGGGGGTACAATGAGCAGTTCTTC	CASSYSSGGYNEQFF
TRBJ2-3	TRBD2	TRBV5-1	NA	TGCGCCAGCAGCTTGGGGCTAGCGGGGGCAACAGATACGCAGTATTTT	CASSLGLAGATDTQYF
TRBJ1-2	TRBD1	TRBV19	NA	TGTGCCAGTAGATTGACAGGGGACTATGGCTACACCTTC	CASRLTGDYGYTF
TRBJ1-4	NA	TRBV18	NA	TGTGCCAGCTCACCGAGTGAAAAACTGTTTTTT	CASSPSEKLFF
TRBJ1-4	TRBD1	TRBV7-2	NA	TGTGCCAGCAGCCCCGGGACAGGGAGTGAAAAACTGTTTTTT	CASSPGTGSEKLFF
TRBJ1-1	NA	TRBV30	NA	TGTGCCTGGAGTCACAGGGTCCGCATGAACACTGAAGCTTTCTTT	CAWSHRVRMNTEAFF
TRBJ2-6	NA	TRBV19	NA	TGTGCCAGTAGCATCACTAGCCCGTCGGGGGCCAACGTCCTGACTTTC	CASSITSPSGANVLTF
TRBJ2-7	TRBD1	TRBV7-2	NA	TGTGCCAGCAGCCTACCGTTAAACAGGGGGAACGAGCAGTACTTC	CASSLPLNRGNEQYF
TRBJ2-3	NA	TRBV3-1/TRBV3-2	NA	TGTGCCAGCAGCCCCACGGGCACAGATACGCAGTATTTT	CASSPTGTDTQYF
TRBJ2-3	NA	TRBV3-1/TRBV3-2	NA	TGTGCCAGCAGCCACTCAGGGGCGGGTACGCAGTATTTT	CASSHSGAGTQYF
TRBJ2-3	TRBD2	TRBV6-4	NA	TGTGCCAGCAGTGACTCGAGCGGGGGGGCAGTGAATACGCAGTATTTT	CASSDSSGGAVNTQYF
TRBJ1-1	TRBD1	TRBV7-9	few	TGTGCCAGCAGCGGAGGAACAGGGGGCCGAGCTTTCTTT	CASSGGTGGRAFF
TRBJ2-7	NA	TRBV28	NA	TGTGCCAGCAGTTTATTGACCGTTTACAGGGATAACGAGCAGTACTTC	CASSLLTVYRDNEQYF
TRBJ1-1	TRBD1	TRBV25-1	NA	TGTGCCAGCACCCGGGACAGGGGGCTGTCTAATGGTGAAGCTTTCTTT	CASTRDRGLSNGEAFF
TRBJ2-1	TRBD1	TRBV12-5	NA	TGTGCTAGTGGCTGGGACAGGGGGCAAGAAGAGCAGTTCTTC	CASGWDRGQEEQFF
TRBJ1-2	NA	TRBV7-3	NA	TGTGCCAGCAGCTCCGTAGCGGGTAAAGCTAACTATGGCTACACCTTC	CASSSVAGKANYGYTF
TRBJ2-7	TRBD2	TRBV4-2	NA	TGTGCCAGCAGCCAAGAATTAGCGGGGGCTTTCCACGAGCAGTACTTC	CASSQELAGAFHEQYF
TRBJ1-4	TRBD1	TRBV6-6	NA	TGTGCCAGCAGTTCCGGGACAGGGGAAGAAAAACTGTTTTTT	CASSSGTGEEKLFF
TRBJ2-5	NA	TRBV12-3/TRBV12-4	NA	TGTGCCAGCAGTTTCCGTCCCTGGACCCAGTACTTC	CASSFRPWTQYF
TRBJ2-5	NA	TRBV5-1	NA	TGCGCCAGCAGCTTCCCAGCGGAGACCCAGTACTTC	CASSFPAETQYF
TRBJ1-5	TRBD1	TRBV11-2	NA	TGTGCCAGCAGCTTAGATCGGGACAGTAATCAGCCCCAGCATTTT	CASSLDRDSNQPQHF
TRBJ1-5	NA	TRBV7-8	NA	TGTGCCAGCAGCCCCCGACAGTATCAGCCCCAGCATTTT	CASSPRQYQPQHF
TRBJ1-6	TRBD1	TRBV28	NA	TGTGCCAGCAGTTTATGGACAGGGAATTCACCCCTCCACTTT	CASSLWTGNSPLHF
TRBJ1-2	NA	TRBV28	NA	TGTGCCAGCAGTGACAGGATTGGCTACACCTTC	CASSDRIGYTF
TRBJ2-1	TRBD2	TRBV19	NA	TGTGCCAGTAGAGGCGGGGGGGCCTGGTACAATGAGCAGTTCTTC	CASRGGGAWYNEQFF